Below are 14 T cell receptor beta chains sequenced from a single sample in a study of shared clonotypes between healthy human individuals. The method was immunoSEQ multiplex PCR; TCRdb's version includes in-frame clones alone and lacks a portion of them. The repertoire holds about 560,000 clones, with around 80% as singletons. The sequenced sample consisted of PBMCs. The receptors stem from a woman between 40 and 55 years old in good health. Some clones in this sample may be carry-over from other donors' samples.

The rearrangement uses TRBV27 and TRBJ1-2; 7 bases are shared with TRBD1. Germline V CDR1 and CDR2: MNHEY, SMNVEV (reference sequence). The CDR3 totals 13 residues. V shed 3 bases and J 8 bases; nucleotides not matched to a gene: 6. The CDR3 nucleotides are TGTGCCAGCAGTTTCGGACAGGCTAAGGGCTACACCTTC. It encodes CASSFGQAKGYTF.

The rearrangement joins TRBV28 to TRBJ1-4; 7 nucleotides line up with TRBD1. Germline trimming cut 7 bases from V and 5 bases from J; bases unmatched to any gene: 7. The CDR3 is 14 amino acids. In germline, CDR1 is MDHEN, CDR2 SYDVKM. The chain's CDR3 is CASIQGGPNEKLFF. As DNA, the CDR3 is TGTGCCAGCATCCAGGGGGGGCCCAATGAAAAACTGTTTTTT.

Only one count was recorded for this clone. The CDR3 protein is CASSDWLTNEQFF. The CDR3 DNA follows: TGTGCCAGCAGTGATTGGCTAACCAATGAGCAGTTCTTC. This sequence joins TRBV6-1 and TRBJ2-1; D uncertain. Germline V gene data show CDR1 as MNHNS and CDR2 as SASEGT. The CDR3 loop spans 13 amino acids. Between the trimmed V and J ends, which lost 3 bases and 6 bases, there was a span of 9 bases.

Turning to this clone: This is likely an artifact of a read error, given a far larger clone one base away. The CDR3 loop is CASSLEHRNEKLFF. The DNA of the CDR3 is TGTGCCAGCAGCTTGGAACACCGTAATGAAAAACTGTTTTTT. The V gene is TRBV5-6, the J gene TRBJ1-4; no firm D call. The CDR3 runs to 14 residues. CDR1 SGHDT and CDR2 YYEEEE come from the germline V gene. With 0 bases removed from V and 4 bases from J, the gap between germline ends came to 7 bases.

This rearrangement joins TRBV28 to TRBJ2-1, with D possibly being TRBD2 (5 bases). Germline loops: CDR1 MDHEN, CDR2 SYDVKM. CDR3 length: 13 residues. Trimming shortened V by 4 bases and J by 10 bases, and 14 bases separated the two germline ends. The CDR3 reads CASSSIWGEEQFF. CDR3 nucleotide sequence: TGTGCCAGCAGTTCCATATGGGGAGAAGAGCAGTTCTTC.

The rearrangement uses TRBV6-1 and TRBJ1-2; no firm D call. V lost 1 base to trimming and J lost 5 bases, with 14 bases between them. Germline loops: CDR1 MNHNS, CDR2 SASEGT. This CDR3 contains 15 residues. The CDR3 sequence: CASSEGGSAVYGYTF. The CDR3 DNA sequence: TGTGCCAGCAGTGAAGGGGGTAGTGCGGTTTATGGCTACACCTTC.

This clone has only a few counts. The chain couples TRBV5-6 to TRBJ2-7, with 8 bases lining up with TRBD2. The CDR3 is 14 amino acids. The J segment lost 4 bases and the V segment lost 2 bases, leaving 5 bases of the junction unmatched. Germline V CDR1 and CDR2: SGHDT, YYEEEE. CDR3 loop: CASSLGLASYEQYF. Here the CDR3 DNA reads TGTGCCAGCAGCTTAGGACTAGCTTCTTACGAGCAGTACTTC.

J is TRBJ1-1 and V is TRBV5-1; no firm D call. The CDR3 is made up of 13 amino acids. The germline V and J ends were trimmed by 2 bases and 1 base, with 6 bases remaining between them. Per the germline V gene, CDR1 is SGHRS and CDR2 is YFSETQ. CDR3: CASSFQENTEAFF. CDR3 sequence (DNA): TGCGCCAGCAGCTTCCAGGAGAACACTGAAGCTTTCTTT.

The rearrangement uses TRBV28 and TRBJ2-2, with 7 bases identical to TRBD2. CDR1 is MDHEN, CDR2 SYDVKM, per germline. The CDR3 has 13 amino acids. The V segment lost 11 bases and the J segment 2 bases; nucleotides outside the gene matches: 5. The CDR3 bases are TGTGCCTCTAGCGGAATAAACACCGGGGAGCTGTTTTTT. Translated: CASSGINTGELFF.

The V gene is TRBV18, the J gene TRBJ2-1, with D perhaps matching TRBD2 (6 bases). The CDR3 covers 15 residues. The germline V gene has CDR1 KGHSH and CDR2 LQKENI. Trimming cost V 4 bases and J 3 bases, with 13 bases left between them. DNA of the CDR3: TGTGCCAGCTCACACTCTAGCGCGATCTACAATGAGCAGTTCTTC. Its translation is CASSHSSAIYNEQFF.

CDR3 sequence reads: CASSQGPGRTNEKLFF. For the CDR3, the DNA is TGCGCCAGCAGCCAAGGTCCCGGGCGGACTAATGAAAAACTGTTTTTT. The rearrangement uses TRBV4-1 and TRBJ1-4; D unclear. The CDR3 runs to 16 residues. Germline V gene lookup returns CDR1 MGHRA and CDR2 YSYEKL. Trimming left V 1 base short and J 2 bases short, with 11 bases between.

The gene calls are TRBV5-4 and TRBJ1-6, with 7 positions matching TRBD1. The germline V gene encodes CDR1 SGHNT and CDR2 YYREEE (reference sequence). Trimming took 4 bases from V and 8 from J; bases not matched to a gene: 12. The CDR3 runs to 16 residues. The CDR3 loop is CASSGNLQGVDSPLHF. DNA for the CDR3: TGTGCCAGCAGCGGGAATCTGCAGGGGGTGGATTCACCCCTCCACTTT.

The rearrangement uses TRBV15 and TRBJ2-7, with D unresolved. Per germline, CDR1 LNHNV and CDR2 YYDKDF (reference sequence). The CDR3 contains 15 residues. Trimming left V 0 bases short and J 3 bases short, with 12 bases between. The CDR3 nucleotides are TGTGCCACCAGCAGAGATTTCGGCAGGAGCTACGAGCAGTACTTC. It is translated as CATSRDFGRSYEQYF.

This clone was picked up a small number of times. Distinct nucleotide sequences in the sample also encode this CDR3. This rearrangement joins TRBV28 to TRBJ1-5, with D unclear. The CDR3 runs 14 residues. Deletions cut 1 base from V and 6 bases from J, with 10 bases between. Germline V gives CDR1 MDHEN, CDR2 SYDVKM. The CDR3 sequence: CASSLLSGSQPQHF. The CDR3 coding sequence is TGTGCCAGCAGTTTATTATCCGGTAGTCAGCCCCAGCATTTT.